The 15 T cell receptor beta chains presented below share a single source sample, sequenced in a study of cytomegalovirus exposure and HLA in healthy donors. PCR involved 60 Vbeta and 13 Jbeta primers. The data were produced by immunoSEQ multiplex PCR, yet TCRdb's version contains in-frame clones alone and is incomplete. The data include 150,000 or so clones; the top ten clones carry around 1.6%. Sequencing was performed on PBMCs. The receptors were sampled from a woman between 40 and 55 years old in good health and CMV-seropositive.

This sequence joins TRBV4-3 and TRBJ1-2; possible D gene TRBD1, 5 bases. Trimming removed 2 bases from V and 2 bases from J, with 12 bases in between. Germline loops: CDR1 LGHNA, CDR2 YSLEER. This CDR3 region has 15 residues. The DNA of the CDR3 is TGCGCCAGCAGCCAAACGACAGCAGGCAACTATGGCTACACCTTC. Translated, it gives CASSQTTAGNYGYTF.

This chain connects TRBV19 to TRBJ2-1; D is perhaps TRBD2 (6 bases). Looked up from germline, CDR1 is LNHDA and CDR2 is SQIVND (reference sequence). The CDR3 is made up of 16 amino acids. With 1 base removed from V and 6 bases from J, the gap between germline ends came to 16 bases. CDR3 coding DNA: TGTGCCAGTAGTATAGGGGGCGGGGTAGGGTCCAATGAGCAGTTCTTC. It encodes CASSIGGGVGSNEQFF.

The V gene is TRBV2, the J gene TRBJ1-4, with TRBD1 matching 10 bases. This CDR3 has 15 amino acids. Germline V CDR1 and CDR2: SNHLY, FYNNEI. Trimming cost V 7 bases and J 6 bases; bases outside gene matches: 8. The CDR3 protein is CASKAHGTGDEKLFF. The DNA for the CDR3 is TGTGCCAGCAAAGCGCACGGGACAGGGGATGAAAAACTGTTTTTT.

The V and J genes are TRBV28 and TRBJ1-1, with D unclear. CDR1 and CDR2 from the germline V gene are MDHEN and SYDVKM. The V gene lost 2 bases and the J gene lost 1 base, with 8 bases spanning the gap. The CDR3 has 14 residues. The CDR3 bases are TGTGCCAGCAGTTTAACTTACCCGAACACTGAAGCTTTCTTT. It is translated as CASSLTYPNTEAFF. Based on the CDR3 plus reference TRBV28 and TRBJ1-1, the full variable domain is DVKVTQSSRYLVKRTGEKVFLECVQDMDHENMFWYRQDPGLGLRLIYFSYDVKMKEKGDIPEGYSVSREKKERFSLILESASTNQTSMYLCASSLTYPNTEAFFGQGTRLTVV.

The gene calls are TRBV28 and TRBJ1-3, with 8 bases lining up with TRBD1. Germline CDR1 MDHEN, CDR2 SYDVKM. The CDR3 has 16 residues. Losses at the gene ends were 8 bases for V and 0 bases for J; bases not matched to a gene: 9. The CDR3 sequence: CASRLGTGSSGNTIYF. The DNA of the CDR3 is TGTGCCAGCCGACTCGGGACAGGAAGCTCTGGAAACACCATATATTTT. Full variable domain (rest looked up from reference TRBV28 and TRBJ1-3): DVKVTQSSRYLVKRTGEKVFLECVQDMDHENMFWYRQDPGLGLRLIYFSYDVKMKEKGDIPEGYSVSREKKERFSLILESASTNQTSMYLCASRLGTGSSGNTIYFGEGSWLTVV.

The rearrangement links TRBV6-5 to TRBJ2-1; 8 bases match TRBD1. The CDR3 has 14 residues. Germline values: CDR1 MNHEY, CDR2 SVGAGI. J was trimmed by 9 bases and V by 5 bases; bases with no gene match: 9. The CDR3: CASSINIDRGEQFF. For the CDR3, the DNA is TGTGCCAGCAGTATAAATATCGACAGGGGTGAGCAGTTCTTC.

This chain links TRBV9 with TRBJ2-1, with TRBD2 matching over 9 bases. The CDR3 length is 14 residues. Germline CDR1 SGDLS, CDR2 YYNGEE. Germline trimming cut 0 bases from V and 6 bases from J; bases unmatched to any gene: 1. CDR3: CASSVGGRGNEQFF. CDR3 in DNA: TGTGCCAGCAGCGTAGGCGGGAGGGGCAATGAGCAGTTCTTC.

The chain is built from TRBV7-2 and TRBJ2-1; TRBD2 is a possible D gene (6 bases). Germline CDR1 SGHTA, CDR2 FQGNSA. This CDR3 comprises 17 residues. V lost 5 bases to trimming and J lost 0 bases, with 17 bases between them. CDR3 protein: CASSDNALASSYNEQFF. CDR3 DNA: TGTGCCAGCAGCGATAACGCTCTAGCGTCCTCCTACAATGAGCAGTTCTTC.

The chain is built from TRBV9 and TRBJ1-5; maybe TRBD1 (5 bases). The V end lost 2 bases, the J end lost 4 bases, and 10 bases lay between the germline ends. The CDR3 consists of 14 residues. CDR1 SGDLS and CDR2 YYNGEE come from the germline V gene. The DNA for the CDR3 is TGTGCCAGCAGCGTGGGTGGGACTAATCAGCCCCAGCATTTT. Its protein is CASSVGGTNQPQHF.

The chain has TRBV28 and TRBJ1-1, with D perhaps TRBD1 (6 bases). CDR1 MDHEN and CDR2 SYDVKM come from the germline V gene. The CDR3 totals 15 residues. V shed 3 bases and J shed 1 base, with 12 bases lying between them. The CDR3 loop reads CASSFQQGENTEAFF. CDR3 sequence (DNA): TGTGCCAGCAGTTTCCAACAGGGCGAGAACACTGAAGCTTTCTTT. Drawing the rest from reference TRBV28 and TRBJ1-1, the complete variable domain is DVKVTQSSRYLVKRTGEKVFLECVQDMDHENMFWYRQDPGLGLRLIYFSYDVKMKEKGDIPEGYSVSREKKERFSLILESASTNQTSMYLCASSFQQGENTEAFFGQGTRLTVV.

CDR3 bases: TGTGCCAGCGTGACTGGCGGGAAAAACAACGAGCAGTACTTC. It yields the protein CASVTGGKNNEQYF. This rearrangement joins TRBV28 to TRBJ2-7, with D possibly being TRBD2 (6 bases). The CDR3 totals 14 residues. Trimming cost V 8 bases and J 5 bases, with 19 bases left between them. CDR1 MDHEN and CDR2 SYDVKM come from the germline V gene.

The chain is built from TRBV4-3 and TRBJ2-7; weak D call: TRBD2 (6 bases). The CDR3 totals 15 residues. Trimming pared 1 base from V and 3 bases from J, leaving 13 bases between. Per germline, CDR1 LGHNA and CDR2 YSLEER. The DNA for the CDR3 is TGCGCCAGCAGCCAAGCCGGGGGAGGTGGCTACGAGCAGTACTTC. Its protein is CASSQAGGGGYEQYF.

The chain carries TRBV9 and TRBJ1-3; D ambiguous. Trimming stripped 0 bases from V and 3 bases from J, with 7 bases between. Looked up from germline, CDR1 is SGDLS and CDR2 is YYNGEE. The CDR3 runs to 14 residues. CDR3 residues: CASSVATDGNTIYF. The CDR3 DNA reads TGTGCCAGCAGCGTAGCTACAGATGGAAACACCATATATTTT.

This rearrangement joins TRBV6-1 to TRBJ2-3; TRBD2 is a possible D gene (6 bases). Trimming removed 2 bases at V and 0 bases at J, with 12 bases between. The CDR3 has 16 residues. Per the germline V gene, CDR1 is MNHNS and CDR2 is SASEGT. The CDR3, as DNA: TGTGCCAGCAGTGAACCGACTAGACCAAGCACAGATACGCAGTATTTT. It specifies CASSEPTRPSTDTQYF.

The chain uses TRBV30 and TRBJ1-4, with unresolved D. Trimming removed 2 bases from V and 7 bases from J, with 11 bases in between. Germline CDR1 is GTSNPN and CDR2 is SVGIG (reference sequence). The CDR3 runs to 13 residues. CDR3 amino acids: CAWSQSRGEKLFF. The CDR3 DNA reads as TGTGCCTGGAGTCAAAGCCGGGGTGAAAAACTGTTTTTT. Supplemented by reference TRBV30 and TRBJ1-4, the full variable domain reads SQTIHQWPATLVQPVGSPLSLECTVEGTSNPNLYWYRQAAGRGLQLLFYSVGIGQISSEVPQNLSASRPQDRQFILSSKKLLLSDSGFYLCAWSQSRGEKLFFGSGTQLSVL.